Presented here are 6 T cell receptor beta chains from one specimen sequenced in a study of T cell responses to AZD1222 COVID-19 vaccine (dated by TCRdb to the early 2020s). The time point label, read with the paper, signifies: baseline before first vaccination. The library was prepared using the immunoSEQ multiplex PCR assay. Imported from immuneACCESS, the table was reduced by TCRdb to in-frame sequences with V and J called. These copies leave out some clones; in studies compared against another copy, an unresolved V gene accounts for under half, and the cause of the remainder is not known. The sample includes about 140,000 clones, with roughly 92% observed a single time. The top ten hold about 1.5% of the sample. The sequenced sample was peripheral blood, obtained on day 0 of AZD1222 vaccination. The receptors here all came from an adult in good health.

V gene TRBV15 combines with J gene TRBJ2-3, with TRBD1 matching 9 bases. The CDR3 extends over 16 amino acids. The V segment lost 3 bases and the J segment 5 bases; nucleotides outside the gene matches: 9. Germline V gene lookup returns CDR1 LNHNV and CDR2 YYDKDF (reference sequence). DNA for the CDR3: TGTGCCACCAGCAGGAGAACAGGGGGCGCAGGAGATACGCAGTATTTT. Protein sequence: CATSRRTGGAGDTQYF.

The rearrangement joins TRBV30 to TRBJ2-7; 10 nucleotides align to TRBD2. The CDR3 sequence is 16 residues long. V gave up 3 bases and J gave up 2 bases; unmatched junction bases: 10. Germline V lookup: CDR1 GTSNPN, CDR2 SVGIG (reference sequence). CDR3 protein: CAWSPTLAGEPYEQYF. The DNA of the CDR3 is TGTGCCTGGAGCCCGACTCTAGCGGGAGAACCCTACGAGCAGTACTTC. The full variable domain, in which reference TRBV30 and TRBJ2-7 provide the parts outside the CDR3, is SQTIHQWPATLVQPVGSPLSLECTVEGTSNPNLYWYRQAAGRGLQLLFYSVGIGQISSEVPQNLSASRPQDRQFILSSKKLLLSDSGFYLCAWSPTLAGEPYEQYFGPGTRLTVT.

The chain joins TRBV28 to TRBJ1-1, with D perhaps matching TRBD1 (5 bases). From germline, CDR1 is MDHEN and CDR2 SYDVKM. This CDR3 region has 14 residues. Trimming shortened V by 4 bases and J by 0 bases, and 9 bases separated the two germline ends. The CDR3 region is CASSSGGLNTEAFF. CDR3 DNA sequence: TGTGCCAGCAGTTCCGGGGGTCTGAACACTGAAGCTTTCTTT. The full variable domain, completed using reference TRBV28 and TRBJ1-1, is DVKVTQSSRYLVKRTGEKVFLECVQDMDHENMFWYRQDPGLGLRLIYFSYDVKMKEKGDIPEGYSVSREKKERFSLILESASTNQTSMYLCASSSGGLNTEAFFGQGTRLTVV.

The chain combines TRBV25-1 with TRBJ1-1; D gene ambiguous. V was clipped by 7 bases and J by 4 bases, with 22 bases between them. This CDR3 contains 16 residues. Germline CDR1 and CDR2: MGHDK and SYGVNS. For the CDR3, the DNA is TGTGCCAGCACCACGGTCCTACACACTGGAGGCACTGAAGCTTTCTTT. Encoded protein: CASTTVLHTGGTEAFF.

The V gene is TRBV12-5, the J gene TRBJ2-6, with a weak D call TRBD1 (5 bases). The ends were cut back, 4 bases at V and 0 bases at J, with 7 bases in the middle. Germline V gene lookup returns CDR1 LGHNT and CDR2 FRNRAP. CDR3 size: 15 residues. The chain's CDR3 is CASGSTGSGANVLTF. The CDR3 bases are TGTGCTAGTGGTTCAACAGGCTCTGGGGCCAACGTCCTGACTTTC.

The CDR3 nucleotides are TGCGCCAGCAGCTTGGAGGCAGGCAGGCTTAATGAGCAGTTCTTC. This sequence encodes CASSLEAGRLNEQFF. The chain employs TRBV5-1 and TRBJ2-1; D is uncertain. Trimming cost V 0 bases and J 7 bases, with 14 bases left between them. Per germline, CDR1 SGHRS and CDR2 YFSETQ. The CDR3 has 15 residues.